This TCR beta chain originates from a study of long-term antiretroviral therapy in people with HIV. At the survey level, the v3.0 immunoSEQ assay was run. Using immunoSEQ multiplex PCR, the repertoire was profiled, and TCRdb retains in-frame clones only, with some absent. This sample has 6,000 or so clones, with over 70% found just once. The germline gives CDR1 LNHNV, CDR2 YYDKDF (reference sequence). There are 18 residues in the CDR3. V was clipped by 1 base and J by 2 bases, with 18 bases between them. The sequence came from a man aged 40-50 years with HIV. Sequenced here: unsorted PBMCs, sampled 0.5 years before starting antiretroviral therapy. The J gene is TRBJ2-1, the V gene TRBV15; D gene uncertain. The CDR3 spells CATSRAGNDDAPYNEQFF. The CDR3 DNA reads as TGTGCCACCAGCAGAGCAGGCAACGATGACGCCCCCTACAATGAGCAGTTCTTC.